The 22 T cell receptor beta chains below all came from one sample that was sequenced in a study of response to subunit inactivated influenza vaccine. TCRdb fed the RT-PCR reads into MiXCR, producing one record per CDR3 protein. The sample records roughly 540,000 distinct CDR3 sequences, around a quarter being singletons. This sample was shared with a second study, whose subject was T cells expressing NK-cell markers. That paper states: In generating TCR beta cDNA, 5'RACE template switching with UMIs was used.

Source: CD4+ T cells sorted from PBMCs, taken less than 13 days after vaccination. Every receptor here comes from a man aged 50-60 years who received an inactivated influenza vaccine.

This rearrangement joins TRBV5-8 to TRBJ2-3, with 10 bases identical to TRBD2. The CDR3 contains 16 residues. After removal of 1 base from V and 4 bases from J, the junction contained 6 bases not matched to a gene. Germline V gene sequence: CDR1 SGHTS, CDR2 YDEGEE. CDR3 nucleotides: TGTGCCAGCAGCTTGAGGAGACTAGCGGGTGCAGATACGCAGTATTTT. Its translation: CASSLRRLAGADTQYF.

V is TRBV6-1 and J is TRBJ2-7; D might be TRBD1 or TRBD2, each matching 5 bases. Germline V lookup: CDR1 MNHNS, CDR2 SASEGT. V was trimmed by 6 bases and J by 0 bases, leaving 15 bases between them. The CDR3 loop spans 15 amino acids. CDR3 in DNA: TGTGCCAGCAGCCGAACCGGGACGGTCTCCTACGAGCAGTACTTC. Translated, it gives CASSRTGTVSYEQYF.

V is TRBV7-2 and J is TRBJ2-2, with D uncertain. V shed 2 bases and J shed 6 bases, with 13 bases lying between them. The CDR3 contains 15 residues. In germline, CDR1 is SGHTA, CDR2 FQGNSA. The CDR3 sequence is CASSLLVFGAGELFF. The CDR3 nucleotides read TGTGCCAGCAGCTTATTGGTATTTGGGGCCGGGGAGCTGTTTTTT.

This clonotype was recorded a few times. The chain recombines TRBV11-2 with TRBJ2-5; TRBD1 agrees at 8 bases. The CDR3 is 15 amino acids. V was pared by 5 bases and J by 1 base, with 6 bases of the junction left unmatched. Germline V CDR1 and CDR2: SGHAT, FQNNGV. The DNA for the CDR3 is TGTGCCAGCAGCGTCTCGACAGGGGTCCAAGAGACCCAGTACTTC. Encoded protein: CASSVSTGVQETQYF.

The rearrangement links TRBV7-9 to TRBJ1-2, with a possible D match to TRBD1 (5 bases). Germline values: CDR1 SEHNR, CDR2 FQNEAQ (reference sequence). Trimming left V 4 bases short and J 2 bases short, with 14 bases between. There are 15 residues in the CDR3. The CDR3 DNA reads TGTGCCAGCAGCTCATGGGACGGGAAAAACTATGGCTACACCTTC. This translates into CASSSWDGKNYGYTF. Combining the CDR3 with reference TRBV7-9 and TRBJ1-2 gives the whole variable domain DTGVSQNPRHKITKRGQNVTFRCDPISEHNRLYWYRQTLGQGPEFLTYFQNEAQLEKSRLLSDRFSAERPKGSFSTLEIQRTEQGDSAMYLCASSSWDGKNYGYTFGSGTRLTVV.

This clonotype was recorded a few times. The chain recombines TRBV6-1 with TRBJ2-5; no firm D call. Germline V CDR1 and CDR2: MNHNS, SASEGT. Trimming removed 6 bases from V and 4 bases from J, with 24 bases in between. The CDR3 extends over 17 amino acids. The CDR3 spells CASSDNPRTDKSETQYF. The CDR3 DNA follows: TGTGCCAGCAGCGATAACCCCAGAACAGACAAGTCAGAGACCCAGTACTTC.

This rearrangement joins TRBV7-9 to TRBJ2-7, with a possible D match to TRBD2 (5 bases). This CDR3 spans 14 amino acids. V shed 5 bases and J shed 4 bases, with 15 bases lying between them. Looked up from germline, CDR1 is SEHNR and CDR2 is FQNEAQ (reference sequence). The CDR3 DNA reads TGTGCCAGCAGCGGCGATATGGACTTTTACGAGCAGTACTTC. Amino acids: CASSGDMDFYEQYF.

This clonotype has just a few counts. The chain joins TRBV7-2 to TRBJ2-1; the match to TRBD2 covers 9 bases. Losses at the gene ends were 5 bases for V and 8 bases for J; bases not matched to a gene: 10. The CDR3 sequence is 15 residues long. Germline lookup yields CDR1 SGHTA and CDR2 FQGNSA. CDR3: CASSLISGSGHEQFF. As DNA, the CDR3 is TGTGCCAGCAGCCTCATTAGCGGGAGTGGGCATGAGCAGTTCTTC.

This clonotype was observed many times. The V gene is TRBV12-3 or TRBV12-4, the J gene TRBJ1-1, with D possibly TRBD1 on 6 matching bases. This CDR3 comprises 14 residues. V lost 6 bases to trimming and J lost 5 bases, with 16 bases between them. CDR3 DNA: TGTGCCAGCAGCATAAGCAGGGGTAATACTGAAGCTTTCTTT. Encoded protein: CASSISRGNTEAFF.

The rearrangement joins TRBV11-3 to TRBJ2-1, with D possibly TRBD1 on 5 matching bases. V lost 5 bases to trimming and J lost 9 bases, with 11 bases between them. This CDR3 has 12 residues. Germline V gene sequence: CDR1 SGHNT, CDR2 YENEEA. The CDR3 region is CASSRQGREQFF. In DNA form, the CDR3 reads TGTGCCAGCAGCCGCCAGGGCCGTGAGCAGTTCTTC.

This clonotype was counted between two and nine times. The chain is built from TRBV10-3 and TRBJ1-1, with unresolved D. The CDR3 is 13 residues long. Trimming took off 0 bases at V and 0 bases at J, with 2 bases between the two ends. Germline CDR1 is ENHRY and CDR2 is SYGVKD. This chain's CDR3 is CAISESMNTEAFF. CDR3 sequence (DNA): TGTGCCATCAGTGAGTCCATGAACACTGAAGCTTTCTTT.

This chain links TRBV5-5 with TRBJ2-3; D unresolved. Germline CDR1 and CDR2: SGHKS and YYEKEE (reference sequence). CDR3 size: 13 residues. Trimming took 3 bases from V and 5 from J, leaving 10 bases between them. The CDR3 nucleotides are TGTGCCAGCAGCTCCCTTCAGCAAGATACGCAGTATTTT. Protein product: CASSSLQQDTQYF.

This clonotype has more than one count but fewer than ten. V and J are TRBV20-1 and TRBJ2-7, with 7 nucleotides matching TRBD1. Germline-derived CDR1 and CDR2 are DFQATT and SNEGSKA (reference sequence). V shed 6 bases and J 0 bases; nucleotides not matched to a gene: 5. This CDR3 is built from 13 residues. CDR3 loop: CSARTGNSYEQYF. CDR3 coding DNA: TGCAGTGCGCGGACAGGCAACTCCTACGAGCAGTACTTC.

J is TRBJ1-5 and V is TRBV2; D possibly corresponds to TRBD1 (6 bases). CDR1 is SNHLY and CDR2 is FYNNEI in the germline V gene. The CDR3 is 14 amino acids. The V end lost 6 bases, the J end lost 6 bases, and 15 bases lay between the germline ends. As DNA, the CDR3 is TGTGCCAGCAGGAAAACAGGGAGCGGTCAGCCCCAGCATTTT. This gives the protein CASRKTGSGQPQHF.

The chain couples TRBV29-1 to TRBJ2-7; 8 bases are a match to TRBD2. Germline CDR1 and CDR2: SQVTM and ANQGSEA. The CDR3 length is 13 residues. The CDR3 region is CSGTSGSIYEQYF. The CDR3 coding sequence is TGCAGTGGAACGAGCGGGAGCATCTACGAGCAGTACTTC.

The sample holds a few counts of this clonotype. The chain recombines TRBV15 with TRBJ2-5, with D maybe TRBD2 (5 bases). V was trimmed by 0 bases and J by 7 bases, leaving 18 bases between them. CDR3 size: 16 residues. CDR1 is LNHNV, CDR2 YYDKDF, per germline (reference sequence). The CDR3 spells CATSRDRGYRSGTQYF. The CDR3 bases are TGTGCCACCAGCAGAGATAGAGGCTACCGGAGCGGGACCCAGTACTTC.

The chain couples TRBV28 to TRBJ2-7; D may correspond to TRBD1 or TRBD2 (5 bases each). Germline assignment: CDR1 MDHEN and CDR2 SYDVKM. Trimming took off 1 base at V and 0 bases at J, with 10 bases between the two ends. The CDR3 is made up of 15 amino acids. CDR3 DNA sequence: TGTGCCAGCAGTTTATCGGGACGGCGCTCCTACGAGCAGTACTTC. Its protein product is CASSLSGRRSYEQYF.

This clonotype occurred a few times. The chain couples TRBV5-1 to TRBJ2-7; D possibly matches TRBD1 or TRBD2 (5 bases each). Germline assignment: CDR1 SGHRS and CDR2 YFSETQ. The length of the CDR3 is 15 residues. The V end lost 4 bases, the J end lost 0 bases, and 14 bases lay between the germline ends. The DNA for the CDR3 is TGCGCCAGCAGCCGCTTTGGGGGAAGCTCCTACGAGCAGTACTTC. Encoded protein: CASSRFGGSSYEQYF.

The chain carries TRBV11-2 and TRBJ1-1; the D is unclear. Between the trimmed V and J ends, which lost 4 bases and 1 base, there was a span of 10 bases. CDR3 length: 14 residues. CDR1 is SGHAT, CDR2 FQNNGV, per germline. The CDR3, as DNA: TGTGCCAGCAGCTCCTCGACACCGAACACTGAAGCTTTCTTT. As protein: CASSSSTPNTEAFF.

V is TRBV18 and J is TRBJ1-1, with D possibly matching TRBD1 (5 bases). The germline gives CDR1 KGHSH, CDR2 LQKENI. Trimming left V 5 bases short and J 1 base short, with 11 bases between. The CDR3 loop spans 14 amino acids. The CDR3 sequence: CASSYTTGNTEAFF. For the CDR3, the DNA is TGTGCCAGCTCATACACTACAGGGAACACTGAAGCTTTCTTT.

The chain links TRBV2 to TRBJ1-5, with D hard to call. Per germline, CDR1 SNHLY and CDR2 FYNNEI. Trimming removed 5 bases at V and 5 bases at J, with 7 bases between. The CDR3 totals 12 residues. In DNA, the CDR3 is TGTGCCAGCAGTCGGACCTATCAGCCCCAGCATTTT. It codes for CASSRTYQPQHF. Full variable domain (outside the CDR3, taken from reference TRBV2 and TRBJ1-5): EPEVTQTPSHQVTQMGQEVILRCVPISNHLYFYWYRQILGQKVEFLVSFYNNEISEKSEIFDDQFSVERPDGSNFTLKIRSTKLEDSAMYFCASSRTYQPQHFGDGTRLSIL.

The chain is built from TRBV14 and TRBJ2-4, with D perhaps matching TRBD2 (5 bases). The CDR3 is 13 amino acids. V dropped 1 base and J dropped 8 bases, with 9 bases sitting between them. Germline CDR1 SGHDN, CDR2 FVKESK. The CDR3 is CASSQGSSYIQYF. CDR3 sequence (DNA): TGTGCCAGCAGCCAAGGTTCTAGCTACATTCAGTACTTC.